These 10 T cell receptor beta chains share one sample of origin, sequenced in a study of shared clonotypes between healthy human individuals. Measured with immunoSEQ multiplex PCR; TCRdb has only the in-frame clones, and not every one. The sample consists of approximately 1,500,000 clones, more than 95% of them appearing once. Sequenced sample: naive CD4+ T cells sorted from blood. Described subset: CD45RA+ positively selected. The receptor source for this set is a man aged 25-45 years in good health.

The chain combines TRBV4-1 with TRBJ1-4; 7 positions match TRBD1. This CDR3 region has 18 residues. Germline CDR1 reads MGHRA; CDR2 reads YSYEKL. Trimming cost V 0 bases and J 0 bases; bases outside gene matches: 7. The CDR3 sequence is CASSQDGQGGATNEKLFF. The CDR3, as DNA: TGCGCCAGCAGCCAAGACGGGCAGGGGGGTGCAACTAATGAAAAACTGTTTTTT.

The gene calls are TRBV5-4 and TRBJ2-5; 8 bases match TRBD2. The CDR3 extends over 16 amino acids. The trim removed 5 bases at V and 1 base at J, leaving 10 bases unmatched. The germline V gene encodes CDR1 SGHNT and CDR2 YYREEE (reference sequence). In DNA form, the CDR3 reads TGTGCCAGCAGTTCTGCCCAAACTAGCGGCCAAGAGACCCAGTACTTC. It specifies CASSSAQTSGQETQYF.

The J gene is TRBJ2-1, the V gene TRBV9; no definite D call. The CDR3 spans 16 residues. Germline V lookup: CDR1 SGDLS, CDR2 YYNGEE. Trimming stripped 2 bases from V and 3 bases from J, with 15 bases between. The CDR3 region has the DNA TGTGCCAGCAGCGTCTTTTCGGGTACGGACTACAATGAGCAGTTCTTC. It codes for CASSVFSGTDYNEQFF.

V is TRBV28 and J is TRBJ2-7; TRBD2 matches 13 bases. The ends lost 5 bases at V and 7 bases at J; junction bases unmatched: 14. Germline V CDR1 and CDR2: MDHEN, SYDVKM. The CDR3 contains 17 residues. The DNA of the CDR3 is TGTGCCAGCAGTCCCATACCTCCCGGACTAGCGGGAGCTGAGCAGTACTTC. Amino acid sequence: CASSPIPPGLAGAEQYF.

The DNA of the CDR3 is TGTGCCTGGAGTGTTTCTCGGAATGGCAATCAGCCCCAGCATTTT. Protein sequence: CAWSVSRNGNQPQHF. J is TRBJ1-5 and V is TRBV30; D remains ambiguous. Germline V lookup: CDR1 GTSNPN, CDR2 SVGIG (reference sequence). The CDR3 runs to 15 residues. V dropped 0 bases and J dropped 2 bases, with 11 bases sitting between them.

The chain uses TRBV19 and TRBJ1-5; D may be TRBD1 (5 bases). The CDR3 is made up of 14 amino acids. V lost 5 bases and J 6 bases, leaving 14 bases between the germline ends. CDR1 is LNHDA, CDR2 SQIVND, per germline (reference sequence). This CDR3 reads CASSFPGGSQPQHF. DNA for the CDR3: TGTGCCAGTAGTTTCCCTGGGGGGTCTCAGCCCCAGCATTTT.

Turning to this clone: The germline gene is not matched at one end of the junction; a read error may be the cause. The chain is built from TRBV7-9 and TRBJ2-3; 8 nucleotides agree with TRBD2. Germline CDR1 is SEHNR and CDR2 is FQNEAQ (reference sequence). The CDR3 consists of 17 residues. The CDR3 loop is CASSVAAGGLSTDTQYF. In DNA form, the CDR3 reads TGTGCCAGCAGCGTAGCGGCGGGGGGCCTTAGCACAGATACGCAGTATTTT.

The V and J genes are TRBV18 and TRBJ2-7; 10 nucleotides agree with TRBD2. The CDR3 is made up of 12 amino acids. V lost 2 bases and J lost 12; bases outside the gene matches: 4. Germline assignment: CDR1 KGHSH and CDR2 LQKENI. Here the CDR3 DNA reads TGTGCCAGCTCACCAAGAAGCGGGAGGGCGTACTTC. Its protein product is CASSPRSGRAYF.

This chain uses TRBV5-1 with TRBJ2-4, with 10 bases lining up with TRBD1. This CDR3 spans 14 amino acids. J lost 8 bases, V lost 4 bases, and 6 bases had no gene match. Germline V gene data show CDR1 as SGHRS and CDR2 as YFSETQ. CDR3 nucleotide sequence: TGCGCCAGCAGCCCGACAGGGGGCGAGGACATTCAGTACTTC. Its protein is CASSPTGGEDIQYF.

As regards this clone: The same CDR3 arises from other DNA sequences in this sample as well. The J gene is TRBJ2-5, the V gene TRBV7-9, with D maybe TRBD2 (6 bases). V was pared by 1 base and J by 2 bases, with 11 bases between. Germline values: CDR1 SEHNR, CDR2 FQNEAQ (reference sequence). The CDR3 spans 15 residues. The CDR3 bases are TGTGCCAGCAGCTTAGGGCGGGGCGGACAAGAGACCCAGTACTTC. Translating gives CASSLGRGGQETQYF. The whole variable domain, remainder taken from reference TRBV7-9 and TRBJ2-5, is DTGVSQNPRHKITKRGQNVTFRCDPISEHNRLYWYRQTLGQGPEFLTYFQNEAQLEKSRLLSDRFSAERPKGSFSTLEIQRTEQGDSAMYLCASSLGRGGQETQYFGPGTRLLVL.